The 5 T cell receptor beta chains below come from one sample, sequenced in a study of Graves' ophthalmopathy and Graves' hyperthyroidism. Amplification of TCR beta CDR3 regions used RNA transcripts. An initial RT-PCR round employing HTBI primers preceded a second-round multiplex PCR. TCRdb itself ran the multiplex PCR reads through MiXCR, one entry per CDR3 protein. Among roughly 400,000 distinct CDR3 sequences listed, less than 20% were seen once. Sequencing input: peripheral blood. The receptors here all came from a woman between 18 and 29 years old with stable Graves' hyperthyroidism.

Comment on this clonotype: This may stem from a read error, because a much larger clone lies one nucleotide away. Lacking the conserved final phenylalanine or tryptophan, this CDR3 likely reflects a read error. This chain connects TRBV2 to TRBJ1-3; 7 positions match TRBD1. CDR3 size: 16 residues. The V gene end was trimmed by 2 bases and the J gene end by 0 bases; junction bases not matched to a gene: 4. Germline V gene lookup returns CDR1 SNHLY and CDR2 FYNNEI. The CDR3 protein is CASSETGTASGNTIYY. The CDR3 region has the DNA TGTGCCAGCAGTGAAACCGGGACAGCCTCTGGAAACACCATATATTAT.

This clonotype has a handful of counts. This rearrangement joins TRBV12-5 to TRBJ1-1, with 7 positions matching TRBD1. From germline, CDR1 is LGHNT and CDR2 FRNRAP. V was pared by 7 bases and J by 1 base, with 9 bases of the junction left unmatched. The CDR3 spans 15 residues. This chain's CDR3 is CASARTGNWNTEAFF. The CDR3 bases are TGTGCTAGTGCCCGGACAGGAAATTGGAACACTGAAGCTTTCTTT.

This clonotype was picked up many times. The chain recombines TRBV25-1 with TRBJ2-4, with D uncertain. With 5 bases removed from V and 0 bases from J, the gap between germline ends came to 29 bases. CDR1 is MGHDK, CDR2 SYGVNS, per germline. This CDR3 has 21 amino acids. The DNA of the CDR3 is TGTGCCAGCAGTATCAGCAGAAGTCCCGGCTGCGGCCAACTAGCCAAAAACATTCAGTACTTC. Protein: CASSISRSPGCGQLAKNIQYF.

This clonotype occurred many times. This chain uses TRBV6-1 with TRBJ1-2, with 7 positions matching TRBD1. CDR1 is MNHNS, CDR2 SASEGT, per germline. Trimming at V came to 8 bases and at J to 8 bases, leaving 11 bases not matched to a gene. The CDR3 contains 13 residues. The CDR3 bases are TGTGCCAGCGAAGACAGGGAAGCTTGGGGCTACACCTTC. Protein: CASEDREAWGYTF.

This clonotype was seen many times. The chain carries TRBV10-3 and TRBJ1-2; 9 bases align to TRBD1. The CDR3 runs 16 residues. V was clipped by 10 bases and J by 2 bases; unmatched bases: 14. Germline V CDR1 and CDR2: ENHRY, SYGVKD. CDR3 protein: CATQGGQGPLNYGYTF. CDR3 bases: TGTGCCACCCAGGGAGGACAGGGGCCGTTAAACTATGGCTACACCTTC.